The entry below describes one TCR beta chain. J was trimmed by 6 bases and V by 1 base; bases with no gene match: 4. Germline CDR1 is SGHRS and CDR2 is YFSETQ. The CDR3 spans 13 residues. The data belong to a study of T cells in Graves' hyperthyroidism and ophthalmopathy. Using RNA transcripts as the source, TCR beta CDR3 regions were amplified. The study used the HTBI primer set for a first-round RT-PCR of the TCR CDR3. TCRdb ran MiXCR on the multiplex PCR reads and lists one entry per CDR3 protein. The table has 600,000 to 700,000 distinct CDR3 sequences, roughly 45% seen once. The chain uses TRBV5-1 and TRBJ2-7, with 7 bases lining up with TRBD2. The receptor's source is an adult man with Graves' disease, either hyperthyroidism or ophthalmopathy (not recorded which). The sample comprised peripheral blood or thyroid tissue (not recorded which). CDR3 loop: CASSLPGRVEQYF. The CDR3 DNA sequence: TGCGCCAGCAGCTTGCCAGGGAGGGTCGAGCAGTACTTC.